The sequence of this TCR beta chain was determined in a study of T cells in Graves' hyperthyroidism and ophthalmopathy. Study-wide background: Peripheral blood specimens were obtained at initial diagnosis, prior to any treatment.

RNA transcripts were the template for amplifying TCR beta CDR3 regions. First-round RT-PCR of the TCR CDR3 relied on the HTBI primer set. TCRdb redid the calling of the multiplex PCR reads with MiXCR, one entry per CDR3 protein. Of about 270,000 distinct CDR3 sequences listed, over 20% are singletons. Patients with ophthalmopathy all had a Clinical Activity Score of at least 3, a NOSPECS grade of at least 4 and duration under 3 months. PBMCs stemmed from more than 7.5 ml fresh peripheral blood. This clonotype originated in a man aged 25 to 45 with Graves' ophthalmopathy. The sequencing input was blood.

CDR3 protein: CASSLDTSSYEQYF. DNA for the CDR3: TGTGCCAGCAGCTTAGACACTAGCTCCTACGAGCAGTACTTC. The V gene is TRBV7-2, the J gene TRBJ2-7; D is possibly TRBD2 (5 bases). In germline, CDR1 is SGHTA, CDR2 FQGNSA. The CDR3 runs to 14 residues. Deletions cut 1 base from V and 0 bases from J, with 7 bases between.